This entry concerns a single T cell receptor beta chain. A much larger clone differs by one base, so this may be a read error. The healthy controls volunteered at a blood bank in Maryland, USA. The data were obtained in a study of neurological immune-mediated disorders. This CDR3 is 14 amino acids long. TCRdb used MiXCR to reprocess the 5' RACE reads, holding one entry per CDR3 protein. The data hold tens of thousands of distinct CDR3 sequences, with 14% observed a single time. The sample taken for sequencing was PBMCs. This TCR was sampled from a woman aged 45-65 years in good health. This rearrangement joins TRBV12-3 or TRBV12-4 to TRBJ1-1; TRBD1 is a possible D gene (6 bases). In DNA form, the CDR3 reads TGTGCCAGCAGATTAGGGGGTTTCGCCACTGAAGCTTACTTT. As protein: CASRLGGFATEAYF.